The 24 T cell receptor beta chains listed next were all sequenced from one sample in a study of technical replicates of blood from a handful of donors. Produced via immunoSEQ multiplex PCR; TCRdb's table is partial and in-frame only. This sample yields over 55,000 clones, of which just under 95% are seen a single time; about 2.9% belongs to the top ten. The source material was PBMCs. These receptors were obtained from a human donor in good health. Some clones in this sample may be carry-over from other donors' samples.

The chain employs TRBV18 and TRBJ2-7; TRBD1 aligns across 9 bases. CDR3 size: 15 residues. Per germline, CDR1 KGHSH and CDR2 LQKENI. The ends lost 0 bases at V and 6 bases at J; junction bases unmatched: 6. CDR3 amino acids: CASSPPSDRGGEQYF. The CDR3 bases are TGTGCCAGCTCACCACCGTCAGACAGGGGGGGCGAGCAGTACTTC.

The rearrangement uses TRBV6-1 and TRBJ2-7; TRBD1 matches 7 bases. Unmatched junction bases numbered 10, after V lost 8 bases and J lost 3 bases. Germline lookup yields CDR1 MNHNS and CDR2 SASEGT. The CDR3 totals 14 residues. Written as DNA, the CDR3 is TGTGCCAGCCTTAAAGTGGGACAGAACTACGAGCAGTACTTC. Encoded protein: CASLKVGQNYEQYF.

The chain recombines TRBV6-5 with TRBJ2-1; TRBD1 aligns across 8 bases. CDR1 MNHEY and CDR2 SVGAGI come from the germline V gene. The CDR3 covers 15 residues. V shed 6 bases, J shed 2 bases, and the junction held 6 bases outside the gene matches. The CDR3 region has the DNA TGTGCCAGCAGGTTACAGGGGGGTCCCTACAATGAGCAGTTCTTC. Translation: CASRLQGGPYNEQFF.

The V gene is TRBV7-9, the J gene TRBJ2-1, with a possible D match to TRBD2 (5 bases). V lost 5 bases and J 9 bases, leaving 20 bases between the germline ends. This CDR3 is 15 amino acids long. Looked up from germline, CDR1 is SEHNR and CDR2 is FQNEAQ (reference sequence). Here the CDR3 DNA reads TGTGCCAGCAGCCCTGGACTGAGCGAGGCCAGTGAGCAGTTCTTC. This translates into CASSPGLSEASEQFF.

The gene calls are TRBV19 and TRBJ2-5; TRBD2 matches 8 bases. Per germline, CDR1 LNHDA and CDR2 SQIVND (reference sequence). The CDR3 length is 14 residues. Losses at the gene ends were 5 bases for V and 1 base for J; bases not matched to a gene: 3. CDR3 nucleotide sequence: TGTGCCAGTAGTCGCGGGGGGAGCCAAGAGACCCAGTACTTC. Its translation is CASSRGGSQETQYF.

The rearrangement links TRBV4-3 to TRBJ1-2; possible D gene TRBD1, 6 bases. Trimming removed 0 bases at V and 4 bases at J, with 9 bases between. This CDR3 region has 14 residues. Per germline, CDR1 LGHNA and CDR2 YSLEER. The CDR3: CASSQDKQGYGYTF. The CDR3 nucleotides are TGCGCCAGCAGCCAAGACAAACAGGGCTATGGCTACACCTTC.

The rearrangement uses TRBV7-2 and TRBJ2-3; D perhaps matches TRBD2 (6 bases). Germline V gene data show CDR1 as SGHTA and CDR2 as FQGNSA. V lost 6 bases and J 9 bases, leaving 13 bases between the germline ends. This CDR3 is built from 12 residues. The DNA of the CDR3 is TGTGCCAGCAGATTCGGGACTGCCACGCAGTATTTT. Translated, it gives CASRFGTATQYF.

J is TRBJ2-2 and V is TRBV4-2, with 10 bases lining up with TRBD2. Germline lookup yields CDR1 LGHNA and CDR2 YNFKEQ. This CDR3 has 17 residues. V shed 0 bases and J 6 bases; nucleotides not matched to a gene: 7. The CDR3 region has the DNA TGTGCCAGCAGCCAAGAGTTAAGCGGGGGGGCCTCCGGGGAGCTGTTTTTT. It codes for CASSQELSGGASGELFF.

J is TRBJ1-5 and V is TRBV6-5; 7 bases agree with TRBD1. Per the germline V gene, CDR1 is MNHEY and CDR2 is SVGAGI. The CDR3 totals 16 residues. The V and J ends lost 0 bases and 7 bases, in that order; junction bases with no gene match: 9. For the CDR3, the DNA is TGTGCCAGCAGTTACTCGATCCCAGGGGGGAACCAGCCCCAGCATTTT. It specifies CASSYSIPGGNQPQHF.

This clone showed up just once. This sequence joins TRBV2 and TRBJ1-1; no clear D. The germline V gene encodes CDR1 SNHLY and CDR2 FYNNEI. V was pared by 3 bases and J by 0 bases, with 5 bases between. The CDR3 runs to 13 residues. The DNA of the CDR3 is TGTGCCAGCAGTGACAACATGAACACTGAAGCTTTCTTT. Residues: CASSDNMNTEAFF.

The chain recombines TRBV18 with TRBJ2-1; 7 bases line up with TRBD1. The CDR3 is 17 amino acids. V was pared by 4 bases and J by 9 bases, with 18 bases of the junction left unmatched. The germline CDR1 and CDR2 sequences are KGHSH and LQKENI. The DNA for the CDR3 is TGTGCCAGCTCACTGGACAGGATCGGGCAGATACCGGGTGAGCAGTTCTTC. Translation: CASSLDRIGQIPGEQFF.

This clone was seen only once. This chain links TRBV5-1 with TRBJ2-7, with 11 nucleotides matching TRBD2. After removal of 5 bases from V and 0 bases from J, the junction contained 13 bases not matched to a gene. CDR3 length: 18 residues. The germline V gene has CDR1 SGHRS and CDR2 YFSETQ. The CDR3 region is CASRPGTSGGLSSYEQYF. Written as DNA, the CDR3 is TGCGCCAGCAGGCCTGGCACTAGCGGGGGCCTCAGCTCCTACGAGCAGTACTTC.

Only one count was recorded for this clone. The chain combines TRBV30 with TRBJ1-5; D remains unclear. CDR1 GTSNPN and CDR2 SVGIG come from the germline V gene (reference sequence). The CDR3 has 15 amino acids. Between the trimmed V and J ends, which lost 2 bases and 2 bases, there was a span of 13 bases. For the CDR3, the DNA is TGTGCCTGGAGTCCGGGGTTCCAGGGCAATCAGCCCCAGCATTTT. This translates into CAWSPGFQGNQPQHF.

The V and J genes are TRBV7-9 and TRBJ2-1, with D tentatively TRBD1 (6 bases). The CDR3 runs 13 residues. Looked up from germline, CDR1 is SEHNR and CDR2 is FQNEAQ (reference sequence). Between the trimmed V and J ends, which lost 6 bases and 4 bases, there was a span of 10 bases. CDR3 loop: CASSRQEYNEQFF. CDR3 nucleotides: TGTGCCAGCAGTCGACAGGAGTACAATGAGCAGTTCTTC.

In the case of this clone: One junction end does not reproduce the germline sequence, and a read error may be involved. The chain employs TRBV19 and TRBJ2-7; 12 bases are a match to TRBD2. The V gene's germline CDR1 is LNHDA and CDR2 SQIVND (reference sequence). This CDR3 contains 14 residues. This CDR3 reads CASSIGLAGIEQYF. In DNA form, the CDR3 reads TGTGCCAGTAGCATAGGACTAGCGGGAATCGAGCAGTACTTC. Combining the CDR3 with reference TRBV19 and TRBJ2-7 gives the whole variable domain DGGITQSPKYLFRKEGQNVTLSCEQNLNHDAMYWYRQDPGQGLRLIYYSQIVNDFQKGDIAEGYSVSREKKESFPLTVTSAQKNPTAFYLCASSIGLAGIEQYFGPGTRLTVT.

J is TRBJ1-6 and V is TRBV5-6, with 11 bases matching TRBD1. Trimming cost V 4 bases and J 9 bases; bases outside gene matches: 6. CDR1 and CDR2 (germline): SGHDT, YYEEEE. The CDR3 runs 15 residues. The CDR3 DNA is TGTGCCAGCAGCAGAACGGACAGGGGGCCTTCACCCCTCCACTTT. Amino acids: CASSRTDRGPSPLHF.

The chain uses TRBV7-8 and TRBJ1-1, with D hard to call. Germline CDR1 and CDR2: SGHVS and FQNEAQ. The germline V and J ends were trimmed by 3 bases and 1 base, with 6 bases remaining between them. CDR3 length: 13 residues. Here the CDR3 DNA reads TGTGCCAGCAGCTTGAAGAGGAACACTGAAGCTTTCTTT. It translates to CASSLKRNTEAFF.

A single count supports this clone. The chain recombines TRBV7-9 with TRBJ1-1; no reliable D call. This CDR3 is built from 14 residues. Trimming removed 1 base from V and 1 base from J, with 7 bases in between. Germline CDR1 reads SEHNR; CDR2 reads FQNEAQ (reference sequence). This CDR3 is CASSLGSQNTEAFF. CDR3 in DNA: TGTGCCAGCAGCTTAGGGAGCCAGAACACTGAAGCTTTCTTT.

With respect to this clone: The junction shows a germline mismatch at one end, possibly a read error. The V and J genes are TRBV5-6 and TRBJ1-2, with D possibly TRBD1 on 6 matching bases. CDR1 is SGHDT, CDR2 YYEEEE, per germline. The CDR3 loop spans 12 amino acids. CDR3 in DNA: TGTGCCAGCAGAACAGGGATCCACAACGCCCTCTTC. This translates into CASRTGIHNALF.

CDR3 loop: CASSKVAGEDTQYF. Written as DNA, the CDR3 is TGTGCCAGCAGCAAAGTAGCGGGAGAAGATACGCAGTATTTT. V and J are TRBV21-1 and TRBJ2-3; the D call TRBD2 from the table was never checked on the DNA. TRBV21-1 has pseudogene status. The CDR3 sequence is 14 residues long.

The rearrangement uses TRBV29-1 and TRBJ2-7; D ambiguous. The V gene's germline CDR1 is SQVTM and CDR2 ANQGSEA. The CDR3 totals 12 residues. V was pared by 3 bases and J by 0 bases, with 6 bases between. The CDR3 DNA reads as TGCAGCGTTGAGGGCAGCTCCTACGAGCAGTACTTC. Its protein is CSVEGSSYEQYF.

The CDR3 nucleotides read TGTGCCAGCAGCAGGCGGGGAGTAAGCACAGATACGCAGTATTTT. Its protein product is CASSRRGVSTDTQYF. The rearrangement joins TRBV7-2 to TRBJ2-3; maybe TRBD2 (6 bases). Germline CDR1 and CDR2: SGHTA and FQGNSA. The V and J ends lost 5 bases and 0 bases respectively, with 12 bases between them. This CDR3 has 15 amino acids.

The V call is TRBV30, the J call TRBJ1-2; TRBD1 matches at 9 bases. The V segment lost 5 bases and the J segment 5 bases; nucleotides outside the gene matches: 6. The CDR3 sequence is 13 residues long. In germline, CDR1 is GTSNPN, CDR2 SVGIG (reference sequence). Here the CDR3 DNA reads TGTGCCTGGGCGGACAGGGGAAATTATGGCTACACCTTC. Its translation is CAWADRGNYGYTF.

This clone was picked up one time. The chain links TRBV30 to TRBJ2-5; maybe TRBD2 (6 bases). Trimming removed 4 bases at V and 5 bases at J, with 20 bases between. The length of the CDR3 is 15 residues. Germline assignment: CDR1 GTSNPN and CDR2 SVGIG (reference sequence). CDR3 nucleotide sequence: TGTGCCTGGAAACCTGGGACCCACCGGGGGGAGACCCAGTACTTC. Translating it yields CAWKPGTHRGETQYF.